The rows below give T cell receptor beta chains drawn from one sample of a study of Ad26.COV2.S vaccination and SARS-CoV-2 variants. Method: immunoSEQ multiplex PCR; TCRdb's copy keeps in-frame clones and lacks some. The profile shows more than 85,000 clones, roughly 75% of them singletons. Sequences were derived from peripheral blood, sampled after recovery from COVID-19. The source of these receptors is a human donor who had recovered from COVID-19. CDR3s leave out the opening cysteine and the closing phenylalanine or tryptophan. A D gene is named only where the DNA matches it firmly.

j_call d_call v_call cdr3_aa
TRBJ1-2 . TRBV7-2 ASSLTRGGYGYT
TRBJ2-2 TRBD1 TRBV5-5 ASSFWAGGDTGELF
TRBJ2-1 . TRBV19 ASSPWTDNEQF
TRBJ2-5 . TRBV30 AWSAMLDSYGRETQY
TRBJ1-1 TRBD1 TRBV7-2 ASSPSRTGTNTEAF
TRBJ1-1 TRBD1 TRBV10-3 AIRGQGANTEAF
TRBJ1-4 . TRBV28 ASSHSYGANEKLF
TRBJ2-7 . TRBV5-1 ASSTQGGDSYEQY
TRBJ1-6 TRBD1 TRBV2 ASGFDRAANSPLH
TRBJ1-1 . TRBV30 AWAGGVNTEAF
TRBJ1-1 . TRBV10-3 ATHAPGGRTEAF
TRBJ1-5 . TRBV2 ASSEEGGNNQPQH
TRBJ2-1 . TRBV7-3 ASSRPGVNEQF
TRBJ2-5 . TRBV9 ASSGGALETQY
TRBJ1-1 . TRBV6-6 ASSPRQSSNTEAF
TRBJ2-1 . TRBV6-2/TRBV6-3 ASNPTRRTVGNEQF
TRBJ2-5 . TRBV5-4 ASSWGAGQTQY
TRBJ2-3 TRBD1 TRBV4-2 ASSQEWDRGTDTQY
TRBJ1-2 TRBD1 TRBV30 AWRPTGPYGYT
TRBJ1-4 TRBD1 TRBV28 ASSPATGGLPEKLF
TRBJ2-7 . TRBV4-2 ASSQEFGGSSYEQY
TRBJ2-2 . TRBV5-4 ASAANQLDISENTGELF
TRBJ2-1 TRBD2 TRBV15 ATSRGVLADHNEQF